This T cell receptor beta chain was obtained from a study of post-analysis software for immune sequencing data. Whole-study results and caveats: TRBV5-6, TRBV5-1 and TRBV20-1 belonged to a set of roughly 5 TRBV segments that were more frequent in patients than controls.

V shed 0 bases and J shed 1 base, with 3 bases lying between them. Germline V gene lookup returns CDR1 MNHNS and CDR2 SASEGT. The CDR3 extends over 13 amino acids. Each TCR beta cDNA library carried unique molecular identifiers. TCRdb used MiXCR to reprocess the PCR reads, holding one entry per CDR3 protein. The sample contains about 820,000 distinct CDR3 sequences, around 50% of which appear only once. In the case of this clonotype: As yet, its antigen is unknown.

The sequenced sample consisted of blood. V and J are TRBV6-1 and TRBJ1-1; no clear D. The sequence came from a girl aged 5 to 17 with multiple sclerosis. Here the CDR3 reads CASSEASNTEAFF. The CDR3 region has the DNA TGTGCCAGCAGTGAAGCCTCGAACACTGAAGCTTTCTTT.